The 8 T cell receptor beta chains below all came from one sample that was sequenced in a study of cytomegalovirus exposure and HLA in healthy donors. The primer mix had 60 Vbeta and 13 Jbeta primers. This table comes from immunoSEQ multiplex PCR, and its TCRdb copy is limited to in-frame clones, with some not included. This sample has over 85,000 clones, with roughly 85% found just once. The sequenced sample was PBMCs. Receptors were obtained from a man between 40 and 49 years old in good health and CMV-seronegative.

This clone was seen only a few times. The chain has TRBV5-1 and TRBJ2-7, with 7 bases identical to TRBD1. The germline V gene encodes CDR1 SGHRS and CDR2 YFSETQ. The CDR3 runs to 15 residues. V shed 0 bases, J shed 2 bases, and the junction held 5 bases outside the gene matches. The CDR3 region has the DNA TGCGCCAGCAGCTTGGGGGACAGTATAACCTACGAGCAGTACTTC. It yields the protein CASSLGDSITYEQYF.

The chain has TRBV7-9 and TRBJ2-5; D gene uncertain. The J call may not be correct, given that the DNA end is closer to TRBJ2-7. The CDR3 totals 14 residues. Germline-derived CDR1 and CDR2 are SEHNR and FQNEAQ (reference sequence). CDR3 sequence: CASSLVPPPLEQYF. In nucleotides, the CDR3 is TGTGCCAGCAGCTTAGTACCTCCCCCCCTCGAGCAGTACTTC.

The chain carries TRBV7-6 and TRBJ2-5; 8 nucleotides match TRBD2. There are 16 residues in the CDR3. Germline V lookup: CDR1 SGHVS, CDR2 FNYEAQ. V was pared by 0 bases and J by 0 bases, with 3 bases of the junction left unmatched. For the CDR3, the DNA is TGTGCCAGCAGCTTAGCGGTAGCGGGGAACCAAGAGACCCAGTACTTC. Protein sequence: CASSLAVAGNQETQYF.

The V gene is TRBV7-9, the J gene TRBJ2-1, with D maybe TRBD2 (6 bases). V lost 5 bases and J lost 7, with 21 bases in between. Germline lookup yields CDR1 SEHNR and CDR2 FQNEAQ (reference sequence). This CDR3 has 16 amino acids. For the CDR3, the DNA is TGTGCCAGCAGCCGTCCCCCGACGGCGGGAATGAATGAGCAGTTCTTC. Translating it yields CASSRPPTAGMNEQFF. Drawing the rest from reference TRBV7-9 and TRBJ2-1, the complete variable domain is DTGVSQNPRHKITKRGQNVTFRCDPISEHNRLYWYRQTLGQGPEFLTYFQNEAQLEKSRLLSDRFSAERPKGSFSTLEIQRTEQGDSAMYLCASSRPPTAGMNEQFFGPGTRLTVL.

The CDR3 here is CASSQISTVFSSGANVLTF. The CDR3 bases are TGTGCCAGCAGTCAAATATCCACCGTTTTCAGCTCTGGGGCCAACGTCCTGACTTTC. This chain uses TRBV2 with TRBJ2-6; no definite D call. The ends were cut back, 5 bases at V and 0 bases at J, with 20 bases in the middle. The CDR3 length is 19 residues. The germline V gene encodes CDR1 SNHLY and CDR2 FYNNEI.

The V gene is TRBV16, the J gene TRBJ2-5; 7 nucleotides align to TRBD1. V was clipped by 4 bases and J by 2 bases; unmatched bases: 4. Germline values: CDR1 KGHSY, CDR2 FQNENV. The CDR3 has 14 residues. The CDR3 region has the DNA TGTGCCAGCAGCCCCCCGGACAGGCAAGAGACCCAGTACTTC. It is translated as CASSPPDRQETQYF.

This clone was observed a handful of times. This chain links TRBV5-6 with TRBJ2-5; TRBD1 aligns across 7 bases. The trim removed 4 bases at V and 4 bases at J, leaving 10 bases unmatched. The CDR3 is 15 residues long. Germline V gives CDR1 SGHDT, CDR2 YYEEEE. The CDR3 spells CASSDYGTARETQYF. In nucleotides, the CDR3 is TGTGCCAGCAGCGACTACGGGACAGCAAGAGAGACCCAGTACTTC.

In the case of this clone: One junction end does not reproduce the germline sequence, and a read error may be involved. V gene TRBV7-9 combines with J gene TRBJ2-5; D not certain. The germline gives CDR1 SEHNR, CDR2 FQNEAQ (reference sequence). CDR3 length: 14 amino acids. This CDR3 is CSSSPDNYQETQYF. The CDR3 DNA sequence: TGTTCCAGCAGCCCCGACAATTACCAAGAGACCCAGTACTTC.